This T cell receptor beta chain is drawn from a study of vaccination and CD4 T cells after COVID-19. Study-level background: The interval from dose two to post-vaccine sampling had a median of about 72 days, and it ranged from 14 to 241. Stimulation of the cells used overlapping spike peptide pools from SARS-CoV-2 and from the common cold coronaviruses HCoV-NL63, HCoV-OC43 and HCoV-229E. Study conclusions and caveats: Within convalescent individuals, 304 out of 307 vaccine-specific clones proved to be spike mono-reactive.

V lost 0 bases, J lost 3 bases, and 8 bases lay in between. The CDR3 covers 14 residues. Germline lookup yields CDR1 SGHAT and CDR2 FQNNGV. Sequenced with the Oncomine TCR Beta short-read assay was DNA taken from cultured CD4+ T cells. One entry per CDR3 protein results from TCRdb running MiXCR on the PCR reads. The table lists 9,500 to 15,000 distinct CDR3 sequences, roughly two fifths of them singletons. The sample's treatment: roughly 10-day PBMC culture with coronavirus spike peptide pools or control peptides (ViraFEST assay). Peptide-pool expansion of antigen-specific T cells preceded TCR sequencing in ViraFEST. Notes on this clonotype: Its antigen is currently unknown.

Input material: cultured CD4+ T cells from blood. This TCR came from a human donor with COVID-19. The gene calls are TRBV11-2 and TRBJ1-1; weak D call: TRBD1 (6 bases). CDR3 loop: CASSLDRGDTEAFF. CDR3 in DNA: TGTGCCAGCAGCTTAGACAGGGGTGACACTGAAGCTTTCTTT.